The 27 T cell receptor beta chains below were found in one sample sequenced in a study of cytomegalovirus exposure and HLA in healthy donors. Here immunoSEQ multiplex PCR was the method, and the copy in TCRdb shows in-frame clones only, minus some. The sample includes about 330,000 clones, 87% of them seen just once. Specimen: PBMCs. The receptor set was obtained from a woman between 25 and 40 years old in good health and CMV-seropositive.

This rearrangement joins TRBV5-1 to TRBJ2-5, with D perhaps matching TRBD1 (7 bases). This CDR3 comprises 15 residues. The germline V and J ends were trimmed by 1 base and 4 bases, with 14 bases remaining between them. Germline-derived CDR1 and CDR2 are SGHRS and YFSETQ. CDR3 in DNA: TGCGCCAGCAGCTTGACACCAGGGGGGACAGAGACCCAGTACTTC. Translating gives CASSLTPGGTETQYF.

The genes are TRBV15 and TRBJ2-5, with no clear D. The germline gives CDR1 LNHNV, CDR2 YYDKDF (reference sequence). V lost 0 bases, J lost 11 bases, and 13 bases lay in between. This CDR3 spans 13 amino acids. The CDR3 is CATSRDRSRSQYF. CDR3 coding DNA: TGTGCCACCAGCAGAGATCGTAGCAGGTCTCAGTACTTC.

The chain recombines TRBV27 with TRBJ2-3, with D tentatively TRBD2 (5 bases). Germline CDR1 reads MNHEY; CDR2 reads SMNVEV (reference sequence). CDR3 length: 17 amino acids. V was clipped by 3 bases and J by 2 bases, with 18 bases between them. CDR3 sequence (DNA): TGTGCCAGCAGTTTCGGTCTTGAGGGAGACCTCACAGATACGCAGTATTTT. This translates into CASSFGLEGDLTDTQYF.

Here the CDR3 DNA reads TGTGCCAGCAGCGGGGCTTGGGTGACAGGAAAGAACACTGAAGCTTTCTTT. Its protein product is CASSGAWVTGKNTEAFF. The chain links TRBV7-2 to TRBJ1-1, with D perhaps matching TRBD1 (6 bases). Trimming stripped 5 bases from V and 1 base from J, with 20 bases between. The CDR3 length is 17 residues. CDR1 is SGHTA and CDR2 is FQGNSA in the germline V gene.

The chain has TRBV5-1 and TRBJ2-7; D might be TRBD1 or TRBD2, each matching 5 bases. The V gene's germline CDR1 is SGHRS and CDR2 YFSETQ. V was cut by 0 bases and J by 7 bases, with 17 bases left in between. The CDR3 contains 15 residues. CDR3: CASSLGPGPLGEQYF. DNA for the CDR3: TGCGCCAGCAGCTTGGGCCCGGGACCCCTAGGGGAGCAGTACTTC.

The genes are TRBV6-5 and TRBJ2-7, with a weak D call TRBD2 (6 bases). This CDR3 has 13 residues. Germline V gene sequence: CDR1 MNHEY, CDR2 SVGAGI. With 2 bases removed from V and 3 bases from J, the gap between germline ends came to 8 bases. CDR3 in DNA: TGTGCCAGCAGTTACAGGGGAGGCTACGAGCAGTACTTC. Translation gives CASSYRGGYEQYF.

CDR3 residues: CASSLALGLAETQYF. CDR3 DNA: TGTGCCAGCAGCTTAGCGTTGGGGCTAGCGGAGACCCAGTACTTC. The chain carries TRBV7-2 and TRBJ2-5; D may be TRBD2 (6 bases). CDR1 SGHTA and CDR2 FQGNSA come from the germline V gene. CDR3 size: 15 residues. Between the trimmed V and J ends, which lost 0 bases and 5 bases, there was a span of 13 bases.

The chain recombines TRBV27 with TRBJ2-5; 9 bases match TRBD2. CDR3 length equals 14 residues. Germline V gene sequence: CDR1 MNHEY, CDR2 SMNVEV (reference sequence). Trimming at V came to 2 bases and at J to 4 bases, leaving 2 bases not matched to a gene. CDR3 amino acids: CASSLGTSSETQYF. CDR3 nucleotide sequence: TGTGCCAGCAGTTTAGGGACTAGCTCAGAGACCCAGTACTTC.

The V gene is TRBV5-1, the J gene TRBJ1-3; D remains ambiguous. V lost 7 bases and J 0 bases, leaving 8 bases between the germline ends. Germline CDR1 is SGHRS and CDR2 is YFSETQ. The CDR3 spans 13 residues. Here the CDR3 DNA reads TGCGCCAGCCGAGCTGACTCTGGAAACACCATATATTTT. Its protein product is CASRADSGNTIYF.

This clone was detected only once. CDR3 nucleotide sequence: TGTGCCAGCACCGACGGACTAGCGGGACCTGAGCAGTACTTC. Translated, it gives CASTDGLAGPEQYF. The V gene is TRBV28, the J gene TRBJ2-7, with TRBD2 matching over 12 bases. The V segment lost 7 bases and the J segment 7 bases; nucleotides outside the gene matches: 8. Germline CDR1 and CDR2: MDHEN and SYDVKM. The CDR3 runs 14 residues.

With respect to this clone: The junction does not match germline at one end; this may be a read error. The genes are TRBV7-2 and TRBJ2-1; weak D call: TRBD2 (5 bases). Per the germline V gene, CDR1 is SGHTA and CDR2 is FQGNSA. The CDR3 spans 15 residues. The CDR3 bases are TGTGCCAGCACCTTAGTCCTAGCCGGGTACAATGAGCAGTTCTTC. Protein sequence: CASTLVLAGYNEQFF.

The chain employs TRBV30 and TRBJ2-6, with TRBD1 matching 7 bases. Germline lookup yields CDR1 GTSNPN and CDR2 SVGIG (reference sequence). CDR3 size: 15 residues. The V segment lost 2 bases and the J segment 3 bases; nucleotides outside the gene matches: 4. DNA of the CDR3: TGTGCCTGGAGTCCCGGGGACAGTGGGGCCAACGTCCTGACTTTC. Translated: CAWSPGDSGANVLTF.

CDR3 DNA sequence: TGTGCCAGCAGCTTAGGCGGGTTGGAATACGAGCAGTACTTC. Residues: CASSLGGLEYEQYF. The chain couples TRBV5-5 to TRBJ2-5; tentatively, D is TRBD2 (5 bases). The J call may be wrong; the DNA end is better matched by TRBJ2-7. The CDR3 is made up of 14 amino acids. Germline V gives CDR1 SGHKS, CDR2 YYEKEE (reference sequence).

A single count supports this clone. The chain employs TRBV13 and TRBJ2-5; D may be TRBD1 (5 bases). V lost 7 bases, J lost 5 bases, and 20 bases lay in between. Germline V CDR1 and CDR2: PRHDT, FYEKMQ (reference sequence). The CDR3 extends over 15 amino acids. CDR3 coding DNA: TGTGCCAGCACTAAAAAAGGGGTTTTTTTGGAGACCCAGTACTTC. Residues: CASTKKGVFLETQYF.

The V and J genes are TRBV5-1 and TRBJ1-1, with 8 bases matching TRBD1. Trimming removed 3 bases from V and 1 base from J; junction bases left unmatched: 2. The CDR3 is 14 residues long. CDR1 is SGHRS, CDR2 YFSETQ, per germline. In DNA form, the CDR3 reads TGCGCCAGCAGCTCAGGGGGCTCGAACACTGAAGCTTTCTTT. It encodes CASSSGGSNTEAFF.

The chain recombines TRBV4-3 with TRBJ1-2, with D maybe TRBD1 (5 bases). Trimming stripped 0 bases from V and 3 bases from J, with 14 bases between. Germline V gene lookup returns CDR1 LGHNA and CDR2 YSLEER. There are 16 residues in the CDR3. CDR3 sequence (DNA): TGCGCCAGCAGCCAAGATTTCGCAGAGGGGCACTATGGCTACACCTTC. Translated: CASSQDFAEGHYGYTF.

The chain couples TRBV28 to TRBJ2-3; D gene ambiguous. V lost 3 bases and J lost 0, with 7 bases in between. This CDR3 comprises 14 residues. The V gene's germline CDR1 is MDHEN and CDR2 SYDVKM. The CDR3 bases are TGTGCCAGCAGTTTTGGGGAAAGCACAGATACGCAGTATTTT. Protein product: CASSFGESTDTQYF.

The chain uses TRBV7-9 and TRBJ2-1; D possibly corresponds to TRBD2 (5 bases). CDR1 is SEHNR and CDR2 is FQNEAQ in the germline V gene (reference sequence). The CDR3 spans 12 residues. Trimming removed 5 bases at V and 10 bases at J, with 12 bases between. As DNA, the CDR3 is TGTGCCAGCAGCCCTCTAGCCCCCGAGCAGTTCTTC. It translates to CASSPLAPEQFF.

This chain uses TRBV28 with TRBJ2-5; perhaps TRBD2 as D (5 bases). This CDR3 contains 13 residues. The V gene's germline CDR1 is MDHEN and CDR2 SYDVKM. Deletions cut 6 bases from V and 5 bases from J, with 13 bases between. The DNA of the CDR3 is TGTGCCAGCAGAGGTACCCGGGGTGAGACCCAGTACTTC. Translated, it gives CASRGTRGETQYF.

In its sample, this clone was seen once. The chain employs TRBV9 and TRBJ2-1; no definite D call. Trimming removed 0 bases from V and 0 bases from J, with 7 bases in between. CDR1 is SGDLS and CDR2 is YYNGEE in the germline V gene. The CDR3 has 15 amino acids. The CDR3 sequence is CASSVDMDSYNEQFF. In DNA form, the CDR3 reads TGTGCCAGCAGCGTAGACATGGACTCCTACAATGAGCAGTTCTTC.

Only a few counts were recorded for this clone. V usage is TRBV19 and J usage is TRBJ1-5; 9 positions agree with TRBD1. V shed 6 bases, J shed 4 bases, and the junction held 10 bases outside the gene matches. Per germline, CDR1 LNHDA and CDR2 SQIVND (reference sequence). This CDR3 contains 16 residues. This CDR3 is CASSLWGQGLNQPQHF. The CDR3 DNA sequence: TGTGCCAGTAGCCTCTGGGGACAGGGCCTTAATCAGCCCCAGCATTTT.

This clone was detected only once. The gene calls are TRBV27 and TRBJ2-2, with a possible D match to TRBD1 (5 bases). The CDR3 consists of 13 residues. Between the trimmed V and J ends, which lost 7 bases and 1 base, there was a span of 7 bases. Per germline, CDR1 MNHEY and CDR2 SMNVEV (reference sequence). CDR3 sequence (DNA): TGTGCCAGCATGACAGTGAACACCGGGGAGCTGTTTTTT. Protein: CASMTVNTGELFF.

This clone was seen a few times. J is TRBJ2-7 and V is TRBV19; tentatively, D is TRBD1 (6 bases). This CDR3 has 13 amino acids. V lost 8 bases, J lost 3 bases, and 14 bases lay in between. Germline V gene sequence: CDR1 LNHDA, CDR2 SQIVND (reference sequence). In DNA form, the CDR3 reads TGTGCCAGTGCTCGGCAGGGACACTACGAGCAGTACTTC. Translating gives CASARQGHYEQYF.

V is TRBV6-5 and J is TRBJ2-7, with D perhaps matching TRBD1 or TRBD2 (5 bases each). V shed 8 bases and J shed 2 bases, with 13 bases lying between them. Germline values: CDR1 MNHEY, CDR2 SVGAGI. The length of the CDR3 is 13 residues. This CDR3 is CASARGVTYEQYF. CDR3 DNA sequence: TGTGCCAGCGCGAGGGGAGTCACCTACGAGCAGTACTTC.

V and J are TRBV6-6 and TRBJ2-7; 9 bases agree with TRBD2. The CDR3 has 15 residues. Germline loops: CDR1 MNHNY, CDR2 SVGAGI (reference sequence). Trimming took 0 bases from V and 6 from J; bases not matched to a gene: 6. The CDR3 nucleotides are TGTGCCAGCAGTTACTCACGGCGGGAGGGCTCCGAGCAGTACTTC. The encoded protein is CASSYSRREGSEQYF.

The chain uses TRBV27 and TRBJ1-2, with D hard to call. The CDR3 is 14 amino acids. V was trimmed by 5 bases and J by 0 bases, leaving 10 bases between them. CDR1 is MNHEY, CDR2 SMNVEV, per germline (reference sequence). For the CDR3, the DNA is TGTGCCAGCAGTAAAAACGGACCTAACTATGGCTACACCTTC. This translates into CASSKNGPNYGYTF.

CDR3 sequence: CASRSSFSQPQHF. The CDR3 bases are TGTGCCAGCAGATCAAGTTTTAGTCAGCCCCAGCATTTT. The chain carries TRBV28 and TRBJ1-5, with D hard to call. CDR1 is MDHEN, CDR2 SYDVKM, per germline. The CDR3 length is 13 residues. Trimming took 6 bases from V and 6 from J, leaving 12 bases between them.